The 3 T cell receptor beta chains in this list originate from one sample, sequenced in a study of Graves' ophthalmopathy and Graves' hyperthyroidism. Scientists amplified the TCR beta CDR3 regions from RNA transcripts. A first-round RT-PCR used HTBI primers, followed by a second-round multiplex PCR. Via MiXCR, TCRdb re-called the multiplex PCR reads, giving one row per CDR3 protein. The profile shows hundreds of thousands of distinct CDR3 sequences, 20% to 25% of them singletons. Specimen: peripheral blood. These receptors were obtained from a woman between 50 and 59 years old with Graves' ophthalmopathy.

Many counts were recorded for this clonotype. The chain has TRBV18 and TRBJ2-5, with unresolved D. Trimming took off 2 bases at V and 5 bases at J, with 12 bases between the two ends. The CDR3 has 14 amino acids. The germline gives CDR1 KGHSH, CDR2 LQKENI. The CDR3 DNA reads TGTGCCAGCTCACCATATATCGATGTCGAGACCCAGTACTTC. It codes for CASSPYIDVETQYF.

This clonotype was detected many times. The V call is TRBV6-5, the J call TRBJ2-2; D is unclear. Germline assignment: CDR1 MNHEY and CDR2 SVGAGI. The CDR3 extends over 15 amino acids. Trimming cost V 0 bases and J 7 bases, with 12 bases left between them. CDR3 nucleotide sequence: TGTGCCAGCAGTTACTCGGACCCTCGGCACGGGGAGCTGTTTTTT. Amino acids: CASSYSDPRHGELFF.

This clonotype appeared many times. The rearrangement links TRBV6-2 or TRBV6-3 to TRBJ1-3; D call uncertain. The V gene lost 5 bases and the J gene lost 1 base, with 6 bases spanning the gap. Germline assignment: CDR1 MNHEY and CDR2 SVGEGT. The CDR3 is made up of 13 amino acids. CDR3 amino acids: CASSALSGNTIYF. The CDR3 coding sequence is TGTGCCAGCAGTGCCTTATCTGGAAACACCATATATTTT.